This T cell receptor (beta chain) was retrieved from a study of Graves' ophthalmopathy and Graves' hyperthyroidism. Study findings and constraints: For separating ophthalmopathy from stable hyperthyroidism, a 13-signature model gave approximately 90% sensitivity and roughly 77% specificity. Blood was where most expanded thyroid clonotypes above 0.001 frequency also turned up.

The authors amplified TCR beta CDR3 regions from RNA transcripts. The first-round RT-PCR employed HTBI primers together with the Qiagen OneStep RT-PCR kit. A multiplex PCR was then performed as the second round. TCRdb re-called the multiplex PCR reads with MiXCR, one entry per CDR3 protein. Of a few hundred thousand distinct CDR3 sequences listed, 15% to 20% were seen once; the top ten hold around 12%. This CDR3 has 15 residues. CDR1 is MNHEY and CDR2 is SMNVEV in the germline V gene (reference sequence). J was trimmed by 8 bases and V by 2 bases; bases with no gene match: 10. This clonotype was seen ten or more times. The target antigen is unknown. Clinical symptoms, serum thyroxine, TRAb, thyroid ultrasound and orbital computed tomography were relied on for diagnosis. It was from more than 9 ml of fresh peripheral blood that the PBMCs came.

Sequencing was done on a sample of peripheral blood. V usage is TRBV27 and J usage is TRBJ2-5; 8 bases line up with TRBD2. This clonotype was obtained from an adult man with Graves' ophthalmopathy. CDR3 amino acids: CASSLRGGTSDTQYF. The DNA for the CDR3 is TGTGCCAGCAGTTTACGGGGAGGGACTAGTGACACCCAGTACTTC.